Reported below is one TCR beta chain. With 3 bases clipped from V and 5 bases from J, the junction kept 9 bases outside the gene matches. CDR1 is MGHRA, CDR2 YSYEKL, per germline. This CDR3 is built from 17 residues. Unrecorded immune exposure was likely among donors, who were nominally healthy when sampled. The data originate from a study of cytomegalovirus exposure and HLA in healthy donors. Researchers ran the PCR with 60 Vbeta and 13 Jbeta primers. The repertoire was sequenced with immunoSEQ multiplex PCR; TCRdb's copy has only in-frame clones and lacks some. The repertoire holds 150,000 to 200,000 clones, with approximately 72% as singletons.

The chain joins TRBV4-1 to TRBJ2-3, with TRBD2 matching 12 bases. This clonotype was sampled from a man aged 40-55 years in good health and CMV-seropositive. What was sequenced was PBMCs. The CDR3 DNA follows: TGCGCCAGCAGCCACTCCACAAGACTAGCGGGGGAAGATACGCAGTATTTT. This translates into CASSHSTRLAGEDTQYF.